Each of the 2 T cell receptor beta chains below was sequenced from the same sample in a study of OX40 agonist ivuxolimab in advanced cancers. TCRdb's table, derived via immunoSEQ multiplex PCR, lists solely in-frame clones and lacks some. The sample lists fewer than 50,000 clones, roughly 90% occurring once. The sequences come from CD4+ or CD8+ T cells sorted from blood, collected in a trial of the OX40 agonist ivuxolimab. These receptors all come from an adult with an advanced solid tumor such as melanoma, head and neck, liver or kidney cancer.

V is TRBV2 and J is TRBJ1-2; a possible D gene is TRBD1 (6 bases). The V end was cut by 6 bases, the J end by 4 bases, with 12 bases between. CDR3 length: 13 amino acids. Germline V CDR1 and CDR2: SNHLY, FYNNEI. CDR3 loop: CASRGLGAYGYTF. The CDR3 coding sequence is TGTGCCAGCAGAGGGTTGGGGGCCTATGGCTACACCTTC.

The V and J genes are TRBV18 and TRBJ2-7; a weak D match, TRBD2 (6 bases). CDR1 and CDR2 from the germline V gene are KGHSH and LQKENI. This CDR3 has 15 amino acids. With 3 bases removed from V and 3 bases from J, the gap between germline ends came to 15 bases. As DNA, the CDR3 is TGTGCCAGCTCACCCAAAGCGGGTTCACACTACGAGCAGTACTTC. This codes for CASSPKAGSHYEQYF.